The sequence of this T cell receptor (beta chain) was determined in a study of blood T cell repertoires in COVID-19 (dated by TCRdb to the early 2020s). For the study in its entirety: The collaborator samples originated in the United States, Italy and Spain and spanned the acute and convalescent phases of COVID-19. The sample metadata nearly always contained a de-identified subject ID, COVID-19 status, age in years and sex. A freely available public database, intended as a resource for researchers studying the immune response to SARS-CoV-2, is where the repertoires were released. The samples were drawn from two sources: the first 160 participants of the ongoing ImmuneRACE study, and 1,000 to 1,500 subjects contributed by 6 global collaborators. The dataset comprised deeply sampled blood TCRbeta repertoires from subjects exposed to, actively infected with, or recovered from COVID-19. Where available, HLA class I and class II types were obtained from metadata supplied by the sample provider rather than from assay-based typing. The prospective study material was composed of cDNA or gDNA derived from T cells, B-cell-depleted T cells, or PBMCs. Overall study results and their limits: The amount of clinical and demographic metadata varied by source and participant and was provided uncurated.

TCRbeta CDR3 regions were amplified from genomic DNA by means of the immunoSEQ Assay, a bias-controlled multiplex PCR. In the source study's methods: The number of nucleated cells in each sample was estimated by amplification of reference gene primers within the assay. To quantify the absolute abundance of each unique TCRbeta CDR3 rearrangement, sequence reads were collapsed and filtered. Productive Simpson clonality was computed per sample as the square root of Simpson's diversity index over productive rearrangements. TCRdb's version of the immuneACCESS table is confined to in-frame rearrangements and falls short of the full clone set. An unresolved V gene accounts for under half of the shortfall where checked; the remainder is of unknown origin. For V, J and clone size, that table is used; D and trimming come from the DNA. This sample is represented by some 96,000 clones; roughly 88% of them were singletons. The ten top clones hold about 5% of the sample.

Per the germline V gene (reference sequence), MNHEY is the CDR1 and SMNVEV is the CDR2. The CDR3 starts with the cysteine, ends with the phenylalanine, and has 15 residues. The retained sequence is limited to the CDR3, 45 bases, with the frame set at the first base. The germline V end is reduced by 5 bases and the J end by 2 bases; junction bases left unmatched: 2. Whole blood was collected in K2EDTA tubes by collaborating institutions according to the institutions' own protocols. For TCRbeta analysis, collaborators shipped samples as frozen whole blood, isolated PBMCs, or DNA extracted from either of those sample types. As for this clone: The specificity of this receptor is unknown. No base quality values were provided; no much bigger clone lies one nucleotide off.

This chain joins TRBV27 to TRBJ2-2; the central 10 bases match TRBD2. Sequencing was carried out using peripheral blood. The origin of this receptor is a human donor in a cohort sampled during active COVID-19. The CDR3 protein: CASSRTSGNTGELFF. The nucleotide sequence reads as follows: TGTGCCAGCAGTCGGACTAGCGGAAACACCGGGGAGCTGTTTTTT.